This T cell receptor (beta chain) was documented in a study of identical twins. Whole-study results and caveats: Cord blood's abundant beta clonotypes had fewer insertions, unlike memory repertoires. Weaker excess twin sharing was observed in beta out-of-frame sequences.

TCRdb re-analysed the 5' RACE reads in MiXCR, keeping a single row per CDR3 protein. The sample consists of hundreds of thousands of distinct CDR3 sequences, around 8.3% of them appearing once. The CDR3 consists of 18 residues. Germline values: CDR1 LGHDT, CDR2 YNNKEL (reference sequence). V dropped 4 bases and J dropped 4 bases, with 25 bases sitting between them. This clonotype was counted only a few times. Its antigen is undetermined. This sample was also put to use in a study of yellow fever vaccine responses in identical twins.

The chain links TRBV3-1 to TRBJ1-2, with a weak D call TRBD1 (5 bases). Sequencing was performed on PBMCs. The source is a woman under 30 in good health. CDR3 protein: CASSRKLTPGTGVYGYTF. The CDR3 bases are TGTGCCAGCAGCCGAAAATTAACTCCCGGGACGGGAGTCTATGGCTACACCTTC. The whole variable domain, filled in from reference TRBV3-1 and TRBJ1-2, reads DTAVSQTPKYLVTQMGNDKSIKCEQNLGHDTMYWYKQDSKKFLKIMFSYNNKELIINETVPNRFSPKSPDKAHLNLHINSLELGDSAVYFCASSRKLTPGTGVYGYTFGSGTRLTVV.